A selection of T cell receptor beta chains follows, all from one sample in a study of blood T cell repertoires in COVID-19. Data came from immunoSEQ multiplex PCR; TCRdb stores just in-frame clones and leaves some out. The table records about 60,000 clones, about 77% of them present only once. Sequenced: peripheral blood. These receptors came from a human donor in a cohort sampled during active COVID-19. CDR3s include the opening cysteine and the closing phenylalanine or tryptophan. D genes are given only for firm matches. The size entry is marked missing in some rows and otherwise reads once, few, many or a size class.

J | size | length | D | V | CDR3 | DNA
TRBJ1-2 | . | 15 | TRBD1 | TRBV7-2 | CASSPRTGGAGGYTF | TGTGCCAGCAGCCCCCGGACAGGGGGCGCGGGGGGCTACACCTTC
TRBJ1-2 | . | 14 | . | TRBV19 | CASSIGLVQRGYTF | TGTGCCAGTAGTATAGGGCTGGTACAACGCGGCTACACCTTC
TRBJ1-2 | . | 16 | TRBD1 | TRBV5-4 | CASSSAKTGDAYGYTF | TGTGCCAGCAGCTCTGCTAAGACAGGGGATGCCTATGGCTACACCTTC
TRBJ1-6 | . | 13 | . | TRBV6-5 | CASSYAGRSPLHF | TGTGCCAGCAGTTACGCCGGTCGGTCACCCCTCCACTTT
TRBJ1-4 | . | 16 | . | TRBV3-1/TRBV3-2 | CASSLAGIATNEKLFF | TGTGCCAGCAGCCTCGCAGGAATCGCAACTAATGAAAAACTGTTTTTT
TRBJ2-7 | . | 16 | TRBD1 | TRBV5-6 | CASTRTGGAIRYEQYF | TGTGCCAGCACTAGGACAGGGGGCGCGATTAGGTACGAGCAGTACTTC
TRBJ2-3 | . | 14 | . | TRBV13 | CASSTRVRTDTQYF | TGTGCCAGCAGCACCAGGGTCCGCACAGATACGCAGTATTTT
TRBJ1-2 | few | 14 | . | TRBV6-5 | CASSTGGYPYGYTF | TGTGCCAGCAGTACGGGGGGGTACCCCTATGGCTACACCTTC
TRBJ2-1 | . | 14 | TRBD1 | TRBV7-3 | CASSSGQGAYEQFF | TGTGCCAGCAGCTCTGGACAGGGGGCGTATGAGCAGTTCTTC
TRBJ1-2 | . | 17 | TRBD1 | TRBV7-9 | CASSSSGTGFGNYGYTF | TGTGCCAGCAGCTCATCAGGGACAGGGTTTGGGAACTATGGCTACACCTTC
TRBJ1-1 | . | 16 | . | TRBV3-1/TRBV3-2 | CASSKRGDRSNTEAFF | TGTGCCAGCAGCAAAAGGGGCGACAGGTCAAACACTGAAGCTTTCTTT
TRBJ2-7 | . | 15 | . | TRBV7-9 | CASSLEGHQAYEQYF | TGTGCCAGCAGCTTAGAGGGGCACCAGGCCTACGAGCAGTACTTC
TRBJ1-1 | . | 13 | . | TRBV7-2 | CASSFQGGTEAFF | TGTGCCAGCAGCTTTCAGGGAGGGACTGAAGCTTTCTTT
TRBJ2-7 | few | 13 | . | TRBV18 | CASSPRVEPEQYF | TGTGCCAGCTCACCACGGGTGGAGCCCGAGCAGTACTTC
TRBJ1-5 | few | 13 | . | TRBV30 | CAWSTRSNQPQHF | TGTGCCTGGAGTACTAGGAGCAATCAGCCCCAGCATTTT
TRBJ2-1 | . | 16 | TRBD2 | TRBV6-4 | CASSPQGGSSYNEQFF | TGTGCCAGCAGCCCTCAGGGCGGGAGCTCCTACAATGAGCAGTTCTTC
TRBJ2-6 | . | 15 | . | TRBV27 | CASRSTVTGANVLTF | TGTGCCAGCAGATCGACAGTAACTGGGGCCAACGTCCTGACTTTC
TRBJ2-7 | . | 14 | TRBD1 | TRBV5-1 | CASSKGGGSYEQYF | TGCGCCAGCAGCAAAGGGGGCGGATCCTACGAGCAGTACTTC
TRBJ2-5 | . | 14 | . | TRBV4-3 | CASSQDLGVGTQYF | TGCGCCAGCAGCCAAGACCTGGGAGTGGGGACCCAGTACTTC
TRBJ1-6 | . | 16 | TRBD1 | TRBV4-1 | CASSQEPGQLNSPLHF | TGCGCCAGCAGCCAAGAACCGGGACAGCTCAATTCACCCCTCCACTTT